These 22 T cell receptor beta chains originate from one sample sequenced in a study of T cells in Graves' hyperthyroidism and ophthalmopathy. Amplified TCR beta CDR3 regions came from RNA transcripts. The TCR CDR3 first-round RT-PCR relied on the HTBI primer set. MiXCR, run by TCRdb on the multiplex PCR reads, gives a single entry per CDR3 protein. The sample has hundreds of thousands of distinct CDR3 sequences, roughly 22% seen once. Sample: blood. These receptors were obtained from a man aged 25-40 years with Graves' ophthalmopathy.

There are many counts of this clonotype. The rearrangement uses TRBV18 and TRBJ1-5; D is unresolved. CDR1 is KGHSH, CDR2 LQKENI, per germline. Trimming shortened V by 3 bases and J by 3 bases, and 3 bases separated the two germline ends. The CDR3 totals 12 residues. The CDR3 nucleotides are TGTGCCAGCTCACCTGTCAATCAGCCCCAGCATTTT. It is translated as CASSPVNQPQHF.

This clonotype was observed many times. This chain's CDR3 is CASSPDYRETQYF. In DNA, the CDR3 is TGTGCCAGCAGCCCCGACTATAGAGAGACCCAGTACTTC. The chain employs TRBV11-2 and TRBJ2-5, with D perhaps matching TRBD2 (5 bases). Germline V gives CDR1 SGHAT, CDR2 FQNNGV. This CDR3 region has 13 residues. V lost 5 bases, J lost 4 bases, and 11 bases lay in between.

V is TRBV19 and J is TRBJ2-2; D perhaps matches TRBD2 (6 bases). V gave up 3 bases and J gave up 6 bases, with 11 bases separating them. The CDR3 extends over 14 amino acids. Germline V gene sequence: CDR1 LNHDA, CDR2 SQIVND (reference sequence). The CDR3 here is CASSIGASAGELFF. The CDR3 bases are TGTGCCAGTAGTATTGGCGCTAGCGCCGGGGAGCTGTTTTTT. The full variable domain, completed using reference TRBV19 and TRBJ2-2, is DGGITQSPKYLFRKEGQNVTLSCEQNLNHDAMYWYRQDPGQGLRLIYYSQIVNDFQKGDIAEGYSVSREKKESFPLTVTSAQKNPTAFYLCASSIGASAGELFFGEGSRLTVL.

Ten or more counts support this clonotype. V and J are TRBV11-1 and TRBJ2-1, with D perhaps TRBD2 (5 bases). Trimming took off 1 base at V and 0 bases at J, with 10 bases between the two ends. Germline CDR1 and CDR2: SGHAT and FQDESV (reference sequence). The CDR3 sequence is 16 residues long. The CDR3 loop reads CASSLGSGFSYNEQFF. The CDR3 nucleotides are TGTGCCAGCAGCTTAGGAAGCGGATTCTCCTACAATGAGCAGTTCTTC.

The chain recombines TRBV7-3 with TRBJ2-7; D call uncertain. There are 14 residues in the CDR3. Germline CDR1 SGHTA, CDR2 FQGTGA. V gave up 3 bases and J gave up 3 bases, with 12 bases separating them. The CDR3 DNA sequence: TGTGCCAGCAGCTTGGGTCCTTCGAACTACGAGCAGTACTTC. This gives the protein CASSLGPSNYEQYF.

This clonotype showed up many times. The CDR3 reads CATSGRRASGTSYEQFF. CDR3 sequence (DNA): TGTGCCACCAGTGGAAGAAGGGCTAGCGGGACCTCGTATGAGCAGTTCTTC. The V gene is TRBV24-1, the J gene TRBJ2-1; TRBD2 agrees at 9 bases. CDR1 KGHDR and CDR2 SFDVKD come from the germline V gene. V lost 5 bases and J lost 8; bases outside the gene matches: 15. This CDR3 is built from 17 residues.

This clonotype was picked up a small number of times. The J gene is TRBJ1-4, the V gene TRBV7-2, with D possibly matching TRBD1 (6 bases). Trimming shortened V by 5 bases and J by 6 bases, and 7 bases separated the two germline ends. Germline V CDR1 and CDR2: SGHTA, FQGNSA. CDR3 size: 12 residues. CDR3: CASSAGDEKLFF. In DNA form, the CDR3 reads TGTGCCAGCAGCGCAGGGGATGAAAAACTGTTTTTT. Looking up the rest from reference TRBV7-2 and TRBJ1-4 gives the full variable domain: GAGVSQSPSNKVTEKGKDVELRCDPISGHTALYWYRQSLGQGLEFLIYFQGNSAPDKSGLPSDRFSAERTGGSVSTLTIQRTQQEDSAVYLCASSAGDEKLFFGSGTQLSVL.

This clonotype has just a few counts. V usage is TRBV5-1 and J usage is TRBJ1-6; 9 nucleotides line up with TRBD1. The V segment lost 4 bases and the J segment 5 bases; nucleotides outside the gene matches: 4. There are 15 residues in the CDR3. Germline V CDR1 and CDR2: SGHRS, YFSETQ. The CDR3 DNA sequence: TGCGCCAGCAGCCCAAGGACAGGGGATAATTCACCCCTCCACTTT. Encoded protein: CASSPRTGDNSPLHF. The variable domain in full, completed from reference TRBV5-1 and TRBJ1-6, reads KAGVTQTPRYLIKTRGQQVTLSCSPISGHRSVSWYQQTPGQGLQFLFEYFSETQRNKGNFPGRFSGRQFSNSRSEMNVSTLELGDSALYLCASSPRTGDNSPLHFGNGTRLTVT.

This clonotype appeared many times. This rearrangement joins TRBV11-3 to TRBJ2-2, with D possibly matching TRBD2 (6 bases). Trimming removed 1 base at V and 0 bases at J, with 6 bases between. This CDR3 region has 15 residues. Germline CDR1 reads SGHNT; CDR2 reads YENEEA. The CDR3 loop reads CASSLGLANTGELFF. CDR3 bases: TGTGCCAGCAGCTTAGGACTAGCGAACACCGGGGAGCTGTTTTTT.

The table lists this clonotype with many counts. CDR3 in amino acids: CASSQGAVQETQYF. As DNA, the CDR3 is TGTGCCAGCAGCCAAGGGGCAGTTCAAGAGACCCAGTACTTC. This rearrangement joins TRBV3-1 to TRBJ2-5; D remains ambiguous. In germline, CDR1 is LGHDT, CDR2 YNNKEL (reference sequence). The CDR3 is made up of 14 amino acids. V shed 1 base and J shed 2 bases, with 8 bases lying between them.

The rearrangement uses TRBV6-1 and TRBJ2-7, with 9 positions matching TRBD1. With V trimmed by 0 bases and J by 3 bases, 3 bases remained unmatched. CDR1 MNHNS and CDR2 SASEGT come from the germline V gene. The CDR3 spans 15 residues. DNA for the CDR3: TGTGCCAGCAGTGAAGCCGGGACAGGGATCTACGAGCAGTACTTC. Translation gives CASSEAGTGIYEQYF.

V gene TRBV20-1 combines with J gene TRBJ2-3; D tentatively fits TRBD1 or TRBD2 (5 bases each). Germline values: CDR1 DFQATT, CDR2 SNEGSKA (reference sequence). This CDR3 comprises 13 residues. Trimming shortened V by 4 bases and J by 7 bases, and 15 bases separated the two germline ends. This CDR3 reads CSATPGRGYTQYF. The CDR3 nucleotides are TGCAGTGCTACGCCGGGACGGGGCTATACGCAGTATTTT.

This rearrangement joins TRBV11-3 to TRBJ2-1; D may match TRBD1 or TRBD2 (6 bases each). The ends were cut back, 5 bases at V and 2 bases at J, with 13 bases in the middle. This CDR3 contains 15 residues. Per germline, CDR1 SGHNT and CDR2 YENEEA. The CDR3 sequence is CASSPRGGTYNEQFF. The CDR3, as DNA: TGTGCCAGCAGCCCGCGAGGGGGGACCTACAATGAGCAGTTCTTC.

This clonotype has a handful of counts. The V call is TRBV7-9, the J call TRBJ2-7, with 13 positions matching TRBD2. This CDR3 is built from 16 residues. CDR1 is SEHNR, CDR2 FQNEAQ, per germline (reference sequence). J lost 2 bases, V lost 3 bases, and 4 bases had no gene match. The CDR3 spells CASSLAGTSGTYEQYF. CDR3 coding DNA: TGTGCCAGCAGCTTGGCCGGGACTAGCGGGACCTACGAGCAGTACTTC.

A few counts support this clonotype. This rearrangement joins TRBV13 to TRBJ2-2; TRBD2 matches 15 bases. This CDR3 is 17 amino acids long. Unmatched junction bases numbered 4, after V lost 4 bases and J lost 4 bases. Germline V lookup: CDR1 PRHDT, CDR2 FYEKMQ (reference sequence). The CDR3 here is CASSSGLAGGFTGELFF. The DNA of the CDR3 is TGTGCCAGCAGCTCGGGACTAGCGGGAGGCTTCACCGGGGAGCTGTTTTTT.

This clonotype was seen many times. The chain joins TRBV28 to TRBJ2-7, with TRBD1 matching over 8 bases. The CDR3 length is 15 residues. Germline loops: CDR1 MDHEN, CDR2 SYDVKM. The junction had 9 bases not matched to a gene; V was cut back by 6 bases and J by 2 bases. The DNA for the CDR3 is TGTGCCAGCAGGCTGCAGGGGGCAACGACCTACGAGCAGTACTTC. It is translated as CASRLQGATTYEQYF.

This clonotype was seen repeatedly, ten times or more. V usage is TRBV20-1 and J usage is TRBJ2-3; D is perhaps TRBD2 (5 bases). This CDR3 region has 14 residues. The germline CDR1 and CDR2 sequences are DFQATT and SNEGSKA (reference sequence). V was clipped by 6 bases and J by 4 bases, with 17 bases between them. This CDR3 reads CSASTSRAADTQYF. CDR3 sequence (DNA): TGCAGTGCGTCGACCAGCAGAGCGGCAGATACGCAGTATTTT.

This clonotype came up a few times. CDR3 protein: CASLGRLTREQYF. The CDR3 DNA is TGTGCCAGCCTGGGCCGACTTACCCGGGAGCAGTACTTC. The rearrangement links TRBV6-1 to TRBJ2-7; D is ambiguous. V lost 8 bases to trimming and J lost 7 bases, with 18 bases between them. The CDR3 length is 13 residues. Germline V gene sequence: CDR1 MNHNS, CDR2 SASEGT.

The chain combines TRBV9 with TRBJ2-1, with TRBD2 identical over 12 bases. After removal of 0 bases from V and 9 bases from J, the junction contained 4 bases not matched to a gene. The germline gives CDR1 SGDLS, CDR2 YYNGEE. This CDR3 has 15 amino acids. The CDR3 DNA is TGTGCCAGCAGCGTAGGACTAGCGGGAGATAGTGAGCAGTTCTTC. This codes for CASSVGLAGDSEQFF.

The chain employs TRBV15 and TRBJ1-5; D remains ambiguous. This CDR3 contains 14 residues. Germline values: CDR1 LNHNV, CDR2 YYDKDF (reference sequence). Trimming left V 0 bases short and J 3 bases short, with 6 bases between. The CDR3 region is CATSRDQANQPQHF. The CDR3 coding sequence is TGTGCCACCAGCAGAGATCAGGCCAATCAGCCCCAGCATTTT.

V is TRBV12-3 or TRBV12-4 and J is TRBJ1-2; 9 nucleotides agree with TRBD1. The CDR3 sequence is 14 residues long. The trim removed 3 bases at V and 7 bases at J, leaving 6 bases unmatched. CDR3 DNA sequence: TGTGCCAGCAGTTTTAGGACAGGGGTAGGTGGCTACACCTTC. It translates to CASSFRTGVGGYTF.

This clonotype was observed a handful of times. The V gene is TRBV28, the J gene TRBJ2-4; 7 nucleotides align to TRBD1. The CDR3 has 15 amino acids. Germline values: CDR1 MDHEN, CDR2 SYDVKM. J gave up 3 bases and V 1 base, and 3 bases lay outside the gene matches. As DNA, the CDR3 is TGTGCCAGCAGTTTATCAGGGGGAGTCAAAAACATTCAGTACTTC. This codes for CASSLSGGVKNIQYF.